This TCR beta chain was found in a study of blood T cell repertoires in COVID-19. In germline, CDR1 is PRHDT, CDR2 FYEKMQ (reference sequence). V lost 3 bases to trimming and J lost 8 bases; unmatched junction nucleotides: 7. The CDR3 covers 14 residues. Sequenced by immunoSEQ multiplex PCR; TCRdb stores in-frame clones only, minus some. The data hold 240,000 or so clones, with roughly 81% observed a single time. The chain carries TRBV13 and TRBJ1-2, with 9 bases matching TRBD1. The sample comprised peripheral blood. The sequence was obtained from a woman aged 80 or over with COVID-19, enrolled during active disease. DNA of the CDR3: TGTGCCAGCAGCTTGTGGGGACAGGGACGAGGCTACACCTTC. The encoded protein is CASSLWGQGRGYTF. Full variable domain (outside the CDR3, taken from reference TRBV13 and TRBJ1-2): AAGVIQSPRHLIKEKRETATLKCYPIPRHDTVYWYQQGPGQDPQFLISFYEKMQSDKGSIPDRFSAQQFSDYHSELNMSSLELGDSALYFCASSLWGQGRGYTFGSGTRLTVV.